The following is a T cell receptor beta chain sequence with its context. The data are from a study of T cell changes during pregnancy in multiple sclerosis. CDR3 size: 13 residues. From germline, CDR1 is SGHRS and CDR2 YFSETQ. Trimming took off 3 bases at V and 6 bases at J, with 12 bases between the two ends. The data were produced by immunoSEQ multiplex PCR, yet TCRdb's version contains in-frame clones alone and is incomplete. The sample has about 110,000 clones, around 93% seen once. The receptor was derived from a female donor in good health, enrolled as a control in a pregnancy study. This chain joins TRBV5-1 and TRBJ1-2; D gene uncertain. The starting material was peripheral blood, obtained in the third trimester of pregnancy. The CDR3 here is CASSWRVTDGYTF. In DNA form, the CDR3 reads TGCGCCAGCAGCTGGAGGGTGACGGATGGCTACACCTTC.